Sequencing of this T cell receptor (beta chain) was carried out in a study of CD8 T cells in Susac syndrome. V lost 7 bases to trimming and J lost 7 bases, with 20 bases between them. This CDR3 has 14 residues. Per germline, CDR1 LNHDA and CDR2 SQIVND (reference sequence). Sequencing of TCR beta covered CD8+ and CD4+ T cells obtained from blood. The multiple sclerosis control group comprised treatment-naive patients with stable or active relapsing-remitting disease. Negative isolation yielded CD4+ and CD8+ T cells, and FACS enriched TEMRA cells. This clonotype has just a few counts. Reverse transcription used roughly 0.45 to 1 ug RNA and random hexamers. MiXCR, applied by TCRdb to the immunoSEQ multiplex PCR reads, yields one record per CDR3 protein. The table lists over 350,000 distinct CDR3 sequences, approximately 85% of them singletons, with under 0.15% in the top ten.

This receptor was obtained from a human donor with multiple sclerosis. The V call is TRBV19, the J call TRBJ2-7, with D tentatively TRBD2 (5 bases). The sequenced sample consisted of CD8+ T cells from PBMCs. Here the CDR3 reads CASTAVASSGEQYF. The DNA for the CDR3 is TGTGCCAGTACTGCGGTAGCGAGTTCGGGGGAGCAGTACTTC.